This T cell receptor (beta chain) was obtained from a study of blood T cell repertoires in COVID-19. The CDR3 spans 14 residues. J gave up 7 bases and V 2 bases, and 4 bases lay outside the gene matches. CDR1 is LNHDA and CDR2 is SQIVND in the germline V gene (reference sequence). Sequenced by immunoSEQ multiplex PCR; TCRdb stores in-frame clones only, minus some. The sample consists of 130,000 to 150,000 clones, 70% to 90% of them appearing once. J is TRBJ2-1 and V is TRBV19; 8 positions agree with TRBD2. The sequence was collected from a human donor with acute or convalescent COVID-19. The donor label of this sample is uncertain. The sample taken for sequencing was peripheral blood. The DNA for the CDR3 is TGTGCCAGTAGTATAACCACTAGCGGAAATGAGCAGTTCTTC. Encoded protein: CASSITTSGNEQFF.